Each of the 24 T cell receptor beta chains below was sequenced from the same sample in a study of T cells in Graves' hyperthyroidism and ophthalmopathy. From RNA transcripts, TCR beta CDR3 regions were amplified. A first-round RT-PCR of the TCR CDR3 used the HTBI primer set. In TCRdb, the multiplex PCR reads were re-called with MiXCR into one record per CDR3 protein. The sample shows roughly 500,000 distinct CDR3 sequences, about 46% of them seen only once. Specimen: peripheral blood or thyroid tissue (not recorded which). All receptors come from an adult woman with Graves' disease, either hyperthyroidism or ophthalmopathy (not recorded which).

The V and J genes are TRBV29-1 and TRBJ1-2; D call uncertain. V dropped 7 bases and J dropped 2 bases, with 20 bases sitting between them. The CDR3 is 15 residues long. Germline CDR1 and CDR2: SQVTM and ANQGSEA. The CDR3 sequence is CSARAGGLSNYGYTF. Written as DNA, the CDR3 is TGCAGCGCAAGGGCGGGTGGTTTGTCGAACTATGGCTACACCTTC.

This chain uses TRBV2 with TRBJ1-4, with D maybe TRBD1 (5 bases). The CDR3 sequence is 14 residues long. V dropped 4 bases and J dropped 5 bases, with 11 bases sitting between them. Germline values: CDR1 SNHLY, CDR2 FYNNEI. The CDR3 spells CASSVQGRNEKLFF. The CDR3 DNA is TGTGCCAGCAGTGTTCAGGGTAGAAATGAAAAACTGTTTTTT. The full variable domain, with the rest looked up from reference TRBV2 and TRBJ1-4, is EPEVTQTPSHQVTQMGQEVILRCVPISNHLYFYWYRQILGQKVEFLVSFYNNEISEKSEIFDDQFSVERPDGSNFTLKIRSTKLEDSAMYFCASSVQGRNEKLFFGSGTQLSVL.

The CDR3 coding sequence is TGTGCCACCAATTCGGCTAGCGGCACCGGGGAGCTGTTTTTT. Its protein product is CATNSASGTGELFF. V gene TRBV24-1 combines with J gene TRBJ2-2; TRBD2 aligns across 7 bases. Looked up from germline, CDR1 is KGHDR and CDR2 is SFDVKD. The CDR3 spans 14 residues. V trimming: 8 bases; J trimming: 4 bases; junction bases outside the gene matches: 6.

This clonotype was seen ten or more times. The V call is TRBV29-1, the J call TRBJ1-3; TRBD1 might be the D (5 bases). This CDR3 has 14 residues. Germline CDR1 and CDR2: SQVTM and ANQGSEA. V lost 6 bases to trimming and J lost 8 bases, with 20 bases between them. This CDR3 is CSVVFRATGDTIYF. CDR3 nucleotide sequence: TGCAGCGTGGTTTTCAGGGCCACCGGCGACACCATATATTTT. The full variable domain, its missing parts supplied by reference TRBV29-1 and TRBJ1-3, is SAVISQKPSRDICQRGTSLTIQCQVDSQVTMMFWYRQQPGQSLTLIATANQGSEATYESGFVIDKFPISRPNLTFSTLTVSNMSPEDSSIYLCSVVFRATGDTIYFGEGSWLTVV.

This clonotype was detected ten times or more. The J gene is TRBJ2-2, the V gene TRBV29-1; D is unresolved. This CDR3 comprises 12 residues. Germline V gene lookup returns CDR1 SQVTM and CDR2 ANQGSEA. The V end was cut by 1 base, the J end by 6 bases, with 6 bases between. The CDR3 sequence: CSVEGDSGELFF. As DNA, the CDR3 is TGCAGCGTTGAAGGGGATTCCGGGGAGCTGTTTTTT.

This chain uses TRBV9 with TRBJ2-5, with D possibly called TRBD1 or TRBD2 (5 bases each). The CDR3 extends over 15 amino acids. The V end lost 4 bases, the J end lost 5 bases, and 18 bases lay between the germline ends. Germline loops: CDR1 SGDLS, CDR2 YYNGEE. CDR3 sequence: CASSPLLEGWETQYF. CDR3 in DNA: TGTGCCAGCAGCCCTCTCCTCGAGGGGTGGGAGACCCAGTACTTC.

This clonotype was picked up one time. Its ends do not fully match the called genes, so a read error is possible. Here the CDR3 reads CAASSSGQGGEKLFF. The CDR3 DNA reads TGTGCCGCCAGCAGCTCTGGACAGGGGGGTGAAAAACTGTTTTTT. The chain couples TRBV15 to TRBJ1-4; 10 bases fit TRBD1. This CDR3 comprises 15 residues. Germline CDR1 and CDR2: LNHNV and YYDKDF (reference sequence).

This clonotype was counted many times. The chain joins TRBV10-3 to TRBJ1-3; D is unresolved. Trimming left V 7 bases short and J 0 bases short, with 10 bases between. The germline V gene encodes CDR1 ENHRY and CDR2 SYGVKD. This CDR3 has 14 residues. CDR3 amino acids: CAITGGSSGNTIYF. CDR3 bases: TGTGCCATCACGGGCGGGTCCTCTGGAAACACCATATATTTT.

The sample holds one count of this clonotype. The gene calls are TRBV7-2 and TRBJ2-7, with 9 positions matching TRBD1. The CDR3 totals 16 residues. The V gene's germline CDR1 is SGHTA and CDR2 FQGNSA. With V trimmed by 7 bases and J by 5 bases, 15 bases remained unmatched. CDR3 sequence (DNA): TGTGCCAGCACTAACGACACAGGGGGCGGGAGCCACGAGCAGTACTTC. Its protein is CASTNDTGGGSHEQYF.

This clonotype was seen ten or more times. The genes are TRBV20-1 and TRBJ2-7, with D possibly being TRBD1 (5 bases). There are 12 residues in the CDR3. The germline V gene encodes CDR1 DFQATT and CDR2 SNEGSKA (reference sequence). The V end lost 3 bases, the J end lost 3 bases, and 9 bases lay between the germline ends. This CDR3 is CSASWQGYEQYF. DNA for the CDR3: TGCAGTGCTAGTTGGCAGGGCTACGAGCAGTACTTC.

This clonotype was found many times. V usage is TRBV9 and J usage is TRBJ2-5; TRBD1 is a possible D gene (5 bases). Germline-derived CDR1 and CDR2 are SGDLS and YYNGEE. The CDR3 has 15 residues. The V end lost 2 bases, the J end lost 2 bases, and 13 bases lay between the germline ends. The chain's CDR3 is CASSVSSGPQETQYF. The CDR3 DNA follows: TGTGCCAGCAGCGTTAGTTCAGGGCCGCAAGAGACCCAGTACTTC.

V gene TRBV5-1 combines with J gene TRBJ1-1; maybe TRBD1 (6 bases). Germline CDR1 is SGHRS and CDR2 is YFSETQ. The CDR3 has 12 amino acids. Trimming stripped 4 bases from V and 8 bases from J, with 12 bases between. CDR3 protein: CASSITGTEAFF. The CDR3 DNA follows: TGCGCCAGCAGCATAACCGGGACAGAAGCTTTCTTT.

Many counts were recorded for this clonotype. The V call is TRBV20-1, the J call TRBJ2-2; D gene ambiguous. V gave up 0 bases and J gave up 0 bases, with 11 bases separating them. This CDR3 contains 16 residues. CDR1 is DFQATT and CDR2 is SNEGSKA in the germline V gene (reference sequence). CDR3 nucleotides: TGCAGTGCTAGAGATTGGAGACTGACGAACACCGGGGAGCTGTTTTTT. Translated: CSARDWRLTNTGELFF.

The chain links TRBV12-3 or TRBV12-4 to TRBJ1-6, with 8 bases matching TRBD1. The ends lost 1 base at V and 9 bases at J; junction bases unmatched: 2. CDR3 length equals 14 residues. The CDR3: CASSLDGQGSPLHF. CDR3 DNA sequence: TGTGCCAGCAGTTTAGACGGACAGGGTTCACCCCTCCACTTT.

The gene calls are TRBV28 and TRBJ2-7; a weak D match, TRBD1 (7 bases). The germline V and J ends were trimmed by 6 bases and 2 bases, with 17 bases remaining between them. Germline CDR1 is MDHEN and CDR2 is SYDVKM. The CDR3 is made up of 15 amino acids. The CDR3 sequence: CASRRAGGLTYEQYF. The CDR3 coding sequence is TGTGCCAGCAGACGCGCAGGGGGGCTCACCTACGAGCAGTACTTC.

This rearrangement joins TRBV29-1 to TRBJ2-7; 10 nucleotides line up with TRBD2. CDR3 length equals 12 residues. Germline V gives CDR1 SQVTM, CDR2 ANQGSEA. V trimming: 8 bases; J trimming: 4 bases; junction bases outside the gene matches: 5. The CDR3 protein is CSFGTSEYEQYF. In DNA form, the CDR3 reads TGCAGCTTTGGGACTAGCGAGTACGAGCAGTACTTC.

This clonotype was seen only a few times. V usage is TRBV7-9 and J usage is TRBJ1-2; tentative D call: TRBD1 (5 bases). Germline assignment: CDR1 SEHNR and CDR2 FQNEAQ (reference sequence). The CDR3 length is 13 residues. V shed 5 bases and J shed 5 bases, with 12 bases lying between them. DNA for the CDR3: TGTGCCAGCAGCGAACGACGGGGGTATGGCTACACCTTC. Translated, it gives CASSERRGYGYTF.

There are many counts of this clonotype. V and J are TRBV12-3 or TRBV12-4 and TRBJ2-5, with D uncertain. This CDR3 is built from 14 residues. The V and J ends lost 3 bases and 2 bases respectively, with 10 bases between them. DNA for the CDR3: TGTGCCAGCAGTTTTCGGCAGGATCAAGAGACCCAGTACTTC. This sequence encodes CASSFRQDQETQYF.

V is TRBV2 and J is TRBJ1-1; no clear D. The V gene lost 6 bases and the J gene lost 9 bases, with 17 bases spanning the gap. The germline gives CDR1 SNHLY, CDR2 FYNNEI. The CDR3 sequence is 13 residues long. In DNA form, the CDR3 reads TGTGCCAGCAGGGGGAGGGAAAAGGGTAAAGCTTTCTTT. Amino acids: CASRGREKGKAFF.

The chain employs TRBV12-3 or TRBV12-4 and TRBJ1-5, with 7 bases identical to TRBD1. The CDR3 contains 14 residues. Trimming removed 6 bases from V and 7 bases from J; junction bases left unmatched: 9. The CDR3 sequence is CASSINRGGQPQHF. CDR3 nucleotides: TGTGCCAGCAGCATAAACAGGGGCGGGCAGCCCCAGCATTTT.

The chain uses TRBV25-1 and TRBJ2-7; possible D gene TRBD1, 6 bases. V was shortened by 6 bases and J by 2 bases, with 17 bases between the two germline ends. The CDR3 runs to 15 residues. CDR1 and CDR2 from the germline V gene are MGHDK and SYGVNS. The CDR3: CASSLGAGDTYEQYF. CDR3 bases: TGTGCCAGCAGCTTAGGGGCAGGGGATACCTACGAGCAGTACTTC.

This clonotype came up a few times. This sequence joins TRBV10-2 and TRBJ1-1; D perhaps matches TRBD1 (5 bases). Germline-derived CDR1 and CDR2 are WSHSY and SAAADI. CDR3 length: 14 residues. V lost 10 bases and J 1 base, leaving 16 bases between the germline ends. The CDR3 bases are TGCGCCACCACAATTGCCACAGGGAACACTGAAGCTTTCTTT. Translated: CATTIATGNTEAFF.

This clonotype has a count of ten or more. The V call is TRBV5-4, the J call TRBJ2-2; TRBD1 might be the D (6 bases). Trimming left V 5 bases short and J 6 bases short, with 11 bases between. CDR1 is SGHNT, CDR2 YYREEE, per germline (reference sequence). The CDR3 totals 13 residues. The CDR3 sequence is CASRGWGPGELFF. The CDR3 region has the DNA TGTGCCAGCAGGGGGTGGGGGCCCGGGGAGCTGTTTTTT.

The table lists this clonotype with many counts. DNA for the CDR3: TGTGCCAGCAGACCCGATGAATTGGGGGAGCTGTTTTTT. Translating gives CASRPDELGELFF. This sequence joins TRBV7-9 and TRBJ2-2; D is unclear. This CDR3 region has 13 residues. CDR1 is SEHNR and CDR2 is FQNEAQ in the germline V gene (reference sequence). Trimming stripped 6 bases from V and 8 bases from J, with 13 bases between.